The rows below give T cell receptor beta chains drawn from one sample of a study of blood T cell repertoires in COVID-19. Measured with immunoSEQ multiplex PCR; TCRdb has only the in-frame clones, and not every one. Here the sample spans 120,000 or so clones, roughly 80% being singletons. The sample was peripheral blood. These receptors were taken from a man between 65 and 85 years old with acute or convalescent COVID-19. CDR3s include the opening cysteine and the closing phenylalanine or tryptophan. A D gene is named only where the DNA matches it firmly. The size of a clone is reported for some rows only, either as once, few or many, or as a class for expanded clones.

j_gene: TRBJ1-6; abundance: .; d_gene: TRBD1; v_gene: TRBV7-6; len: 14; CDR3aa: CASSLSGGDSPLHF; CDR3nt: TGTGCCAGCAGCTTGTCAGGGGGCGATTCACCCCTCCACTTT
j_gene: TRBJ2-7; abundance: few; d_gene: .; v_gene: TRBV11-2; len: 13; CDR3aa: CASSLRVSYEQYF; CDR3nt: TGTGCCAGCAGCCTACGGGTCTCCTACGAGCAGTACTTC
j_gene: TRBJ1-5; abundance: .; d_gene: TRBD1; v_gene: TRBV7-9; len: 14; CDR3aa: CASSLQGEEQPQHF; CDR3nt: TGTGCCAGCAGTCTACAGGGGGAGGAACAGCCCCAGCATTTT
j_gene: TRBJ2-7; abundance: .; d_gene: TRBD1; v_gene: TRBV9; len: 15; CDR3aa: CASSAQDRLGDEQYF; CDR3nt: TGTGCCAGCAGCGCCCAGGACAGGCTAGGAGACGAGCAGTACTTC
j_gene: TRBJ2-6; abundance: .; d_gene: TRBD1; v_gene: TRBV7-3; len: 16; CDR3aa: CASSFGTASGANVLTF; CDR3nt: TGTGCCAGCAGCTTCGGGACAGCCTCTGGGGCCAACGTCCTGACTTTC
j_gene: TRBJ1-3; abundance: .; d_gene: .; v_gene: TRBV13; len: 14; CDR3aa: CASSSRASGNTIYF; CDR3nt: TGTGCCAGCAGCTCCAGGGCTTCTGGAAACACCATATATTTT
j_gene: TRBJ2-6; abundance: .; d_gene: .; v_gene: TRBV7-9; len: 16; CDR3aa: CASSRNRGSGANVLTF; CDR3nt: TGTGCCAGCAGTCGTAATAGGGGTTCCGGGGCCAACGTCCTGACTTTC
j_gene: TRBJ2-1; abundance: .; d_gene: .; v_gene: TRBV12-5; len: 17; CDR3aa: CASGLGTGRVAYNEQFF; CDR3nt: TGTGCTAGTGGTTTGGGGACTGGTAGAGTAGCCTACAATGAGCAGTTCTTC
j_gene: TRBJ1-6; abundance: .; d_gene: TRBD1; v_gene: TRBV4-2; len: 18; CDR3aa: CASSQERDRGSYNSPLHF; CDR3nt: TGTGCCAGCAGCCAAGAAAGGGACAGGGGTTCATATAATTCACCCCTCCACTTT
j_gene: TRBJ2-1; abundance: .; d_gene: TRBD2; v_gene: TRBV3-1/TRBV3-2; len: 16; CDR3aa: CASSPLGLASDNEQFF; CDR3nt: TGTGCCAGCAGCCCCTTAGGACTAGCGTCTGACAATGAGCAGTTCTTC
j_gene: TRBJ1-1; abundance: .; d_gene: .; v_gene: TRBV12-3/TRBV12-4; len: 12; CDR3aa: CASSILGSEAFF; CDR3nt: TGTGCCAGCAGCATACTAGGATCTGAAGCTTTCTTT